Sequencing of this T cell receptor (beta chain) was carried out in a study of early T cells in non-severe SARS-CoV-2 infection (dated by TCRdb to the early 2020s). Notes on the research overall: Because TCR sequencing relied on bulk RNA taken from unsorted whole blood, pairing of alpha and beta chains was not possible.

A case-control design nested within a healthcare worker cohort in London, UK, was used, with weekly nasopharyngeal swab PCR tests and blood sampling performed. Healthcare workers were recruited between 23 and 31 March 2020, during the week of the UK lockdown, and were followed weekly for up to about 15 weeks. Library preparation was by 5' RACE. Sequencer: NextSeq 500. The TCR library protocol attached unique molecular identifiers to individual cDNA molecules to correct for sequencing error and PCR bias. Sequencing covered both TCR alpha and beta chains, and within each sample the abundances of alpha and beta sequences were tightly co-correlated. Processing in the source paper ran as follows. Decombinator V4 was used to annotate the V gene, J gene and CDR3 of the TCR sequences. Expanded TCRs were defined as changing significantly between any two time points under a Poisson model with p below 0.0001. TCR abundances were normalised to the total number of TCRs sequenced per sample and were expressed as counts per million. TRAV1-2 paired with TRAJ12, TRAJ20 or TRAJ33 defined MAIT TCRs, while TRAV10 paired with TRAJ18 defined iNKT TCRs. VDJdb, accessed 1 November 2021, was searched for CMV, EBV and SARS-CoV-2 annotated TCRs, with TCRs annotated for multiple antigens excluded. TCRdb reran the public reads through fastp at Q25 and MiXCR, keeping productive beta chains. CDR3 protein duplicates are merged, each entry listing the most common genes and DNA. The authors' filters were not applied to this entry. The sample table contains some 100,000 distinct CDR3 sequences; only one count was recorded for 14% to 15% of them. The leading ten clones occupy approximately 0.54% of the sample.

Regarding this clonotype: The specificity of this receptor is unknown. Relative to the germline gene, one junction end is altered; a read error may explain this.

The CDR3 measures 14 amino acids from cysteine to phenylalanine. CDR3 DNA only is kept here, 42 bases in frame from base 1. For CDR1 and CDR2, the germline V gene lists SQVTM and ANQGSEA. On the study overall, not on this receptor specifically: VDJdb matching was skewed toward anti-spike CD8 responses, so virus-specific expansions were likely underestimated and private and CD4 specificities were missed.

The TCR originated in an adult who was a healthcare worker with PCR-confirmed SARS-CoV-2 infection or an uninfected control (not recorded which). Recombination connected TRBV29-1 to TRBJ1-1; 7 central nucleotides agree with TRBD1. Sequencing was performed on whole blood. For the CDR3, the sequence is CSAERVQGSTEAFF. In nucleotide form, the sequence is TGCAGCGCTGAAAGGGTACAGGGGAGCACTGAAGCTTTCTTT.